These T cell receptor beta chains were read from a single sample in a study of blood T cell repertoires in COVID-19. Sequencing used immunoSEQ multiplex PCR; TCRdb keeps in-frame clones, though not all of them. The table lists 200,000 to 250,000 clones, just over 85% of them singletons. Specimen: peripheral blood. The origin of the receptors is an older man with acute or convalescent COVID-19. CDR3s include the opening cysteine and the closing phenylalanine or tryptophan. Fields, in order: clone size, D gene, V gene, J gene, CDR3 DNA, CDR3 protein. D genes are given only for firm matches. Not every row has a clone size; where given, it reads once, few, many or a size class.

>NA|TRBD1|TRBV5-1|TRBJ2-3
TGCGCCAGCAGCTTGGACAGGGGTCGAACAGATACGCAGTATTTT
CASSLDRGRTDTQYF
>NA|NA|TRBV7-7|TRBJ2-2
TGTGCTAGCAGCTCCACTTCATTGGGCGCCGGGGAGCTGTTTTTT
CASSSTSLGAGELFF
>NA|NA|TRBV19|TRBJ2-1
TGTGCCAGTAGGAGCTTTGCAAGGGGTAAGGGCGGCAATGAGCAGTTCTTC
CASRSFARGKGGNEQFF
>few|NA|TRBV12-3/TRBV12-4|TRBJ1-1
TGTGCCAGCAGCCCATCCCTAACTGAAGCTTTCTTT
CASSPSLTEAFF
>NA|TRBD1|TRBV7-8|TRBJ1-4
TGTGCCAGCAGCGACCGACAGGGGAGGGAAAAACTGTTTTTT
CASSDRQGREKLFF
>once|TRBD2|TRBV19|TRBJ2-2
TGTGCCAGTAGTATTCTTGGGGGGGCCGGGGAGCTGTTTTTT
CASSILGGAGELFF
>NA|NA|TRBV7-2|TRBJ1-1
TGTGCCAGCAGCCTTCAGGGACTTAACACTGAAGCTTTCTTT
CASSLQGLNTEAFF
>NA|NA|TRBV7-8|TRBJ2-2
TGTGCCAGCAGCTTCGCCGGGTGGGGCGACACCGGGGAGCTGTTTTTT
CASSFAGWGDTGELFF
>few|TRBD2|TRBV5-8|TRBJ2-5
TGTGCCAGCAGCAAAGGGACTAGCGGCCAAGAGACCCAGTACTTC
CASSKGTSGQETQYF
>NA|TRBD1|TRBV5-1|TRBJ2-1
TGCGCCAGCAGCGTACTAGGAGGACAGGGTTATGAGCAGTTCTTC
CASSVLGGQGYEQFF
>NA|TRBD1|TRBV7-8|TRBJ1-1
TGTGCCAGCAGCTTAGGACAGGGGAACACTGAAGCTTTCTTT
CASSLGQGNTEAFF
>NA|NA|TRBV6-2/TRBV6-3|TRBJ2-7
TGTGCCAGCAGTTACTCACCCCTAATGGCGCCGGGCTACGAGCAGTACTTC
CASSYSPLMAPGYEQYF
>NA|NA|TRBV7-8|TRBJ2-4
TGTGCCAGCAGCTTATTAAACAGCCGAGCCAAAAACATTCAGTACTTC
CASSLLNSRAKNIQYF
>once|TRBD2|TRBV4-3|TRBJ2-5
TGCGCCAGCAGCAACGGCGGGAGCCAGTACTTC
CASSNGGSQYF